This TCR beta chain derives from a study of CD8+CD57+ T cells in acquired aplastic anemia. Regarding the study as a whole: In common between the patients and the controls were nearly 30 CD8+ CDR3 sequences.

This clonotype was counted a few times. The antigen is undetermined. For sequencing, patients were chosen who had shown expansion of CD8+CD57+ cells by flow cytometry. V lost 8 bases and J 7 bases, leaving 23 bases between the germline ends. The CDR3 is 15 residues long. CDR1 is SNHLY and CDR2 is FYNNEI in the germline V gene. The template used for profiling TCR beta VDJ and CDR3 was genomic DNA. Each CDR3 protein gets one entry after TCRdb re-called the reads with MiXCR. The sample has roughly 170,000 distinct CDR3 sequences, about 44% seen once. The source is a human donor with aplastic anemia. V gene TRBV2 combines with J gene TRBJ1-2, with TRBD1 as a possible D gene (6 bases). Sequenced material: sorted CD4+, CD8+, or CD8+CD57+ T cells (not recorded which) from PBMCs. The CDR3 sequence: CASSLSGVKSGGYTF. Here the CDR3 DNA reads TGTGCCAGCTCACTCTCAGGGGTGAAGAGTGGTGGCTACACCTTC.